One and the same sample provided the 26 T cell receptor beta chains below, sequenced in a study of blood T cell repertoires in COVID-19. Clones were read by immunoSEQ multiplex PCR, and TCRdb kept only the in-frame ones, dropping some. Of around 500,000 clones in the sample, 75% to 90% were seen once. The specimen was peripheral blood. The receptors shown here come from a human donor in a cohort sampled during active COVID-19.

The J gene is TRBJ1-3, the V gene TRBV30, with 7 bases lining up with TRBD1. The CDR3 runs to 12 residues. Germline V lookup: CDR1 GTSNPN, CDR2 SVGIG (reference sequence). The CDR3 nucleotides read TGTGCTTCAAGGGACAGCCGAAACACCATATATTTT. It specifies CASRDSRNTIYF.

The chain links TRBV25-1 to TRBJ2-1; 10 positions match TRBD1. V gave up 4 bases and J gave up 6 bases; unmatched junction bases: 6. This CDR3 has 15 amino acids. The V gene's germline CDR1 is MGHDK and CDR2 SYGVNS. The DNA of the CDR3 is TGTGCCAGCAGTGCCGGGACAGGGGTGTTCAATGAGCAGTTCTTC. Translated, it gives CASSAGTGVFNEQFF.

V usage is TRBV5-1 and J usage is TRBJ1-5; D not resolved. The CDR3 totals 15 residues. V lost 4 bases and J lost 0, with 11 bases in between. Germline CDR1 reads SGHRS; CDR2 reads YFSETQ. The CDR3 region has the DNA TGCGCCAGCAGCCCTTCCGACAATAGCAATCAGCCCCAGCATTTT. This codes for CASSPSDNSNQPQHF.

The chain's CDR3 is CSVVPYREPNYGYTF. As DNA, the CDR3 is TGCAGCGTTGTGCCCTACAGGGAGCCTAACTATGGCTACACCTTC. V is TRBV29-1 and J is TRBJ1-2; D is perhaps TRBD1 (6 bases). Germline lookup yields CDR1 SQVTM and CDR2 ANQGSEA. The CDR3 length is 15 residues. Trimming took 4 bases from V and 0 from J, leaving 15 bases between them.

The V and J genes are TRBV5-1 and TRBJ2-3; 11 positions match TRBD2. The trim removed 4 bases at V and 0 bases at J, leaving 7 bases unmatched. The CDR3 has 17 amino acids. CDR1 and CDR2 from the germline V gene are SGHRS and YFSETQ. CDR3 DNA sequence: TGCGCCAGCAGCCAGTTAGCGGGAGGGCCCAGCACAGATACGCAGTATTTT. It specifies CASSQLAGGPSTDTQYF.

This chain links TRBV28 with TRBJ2-7; D call uncertain. In germline, CDR1 is MDHEN, CDR2 SYDVKM. Trimming shortened V by 3 bases and J by 0 bases, and 3 bases separated the two germline ends. This CDR3 has 12 amino acids. CDR3 sequence (DNA): TGTGCCAGCAGTTTCGGCTCCTACGAGCAGTACTTC. Encoded protein: CASSFGSYEQYF.

The chain links TRBV7-3 to TRBJ1-1; D is possibly TRBD1 (5 bases). CDR1 SGHTA and CDR2 FQGTGA come from the germline V gene. The CDR3 contains 15 residues. Trimming pared 1 base from V and 1 base from J, leaving 10 bases between. The CDR3 loop reads CASSLNGRANTEAFF. The CDR3 DNA sequence: TGTGCCAGCAGCTTAAACGGCAGGGCGAACACTGAAGCTTTCTTT.

The chain has TRBV28 and TRBJ2-7; 10 bases match TRBD1. The V gene end was trimmed by 6 bases and the J gene end by 2 bases; junction bases not matched to a gene: 4. The CDR3 contains 14 residues. The germline V gene has CDR1 MDHEN and CDR2 SYDVKM. The CDR3: CASSFDRGPYEQYF. The CDR3 DNA follows: TGTGCCAGCAGCTTCGACAGGGGGCCCTACGAGCAGTACTTC.

This sequence joins TRBV3-1 (or the pseudogene TRBV3-2) and TRBJ2-1; D gene uncertain. In germline, CDR1 is LGHDT, CDR2 YNNKEL (reference sequence). This CDR3 spans 12 amino acids. Trimming cost V 1 base and J 10 bases, with 8 bases left between them. CDR3 amino acids: CASSQVVREQFF. The CDR3 bases are TGTGCCAGCAGCCAAGTTGTGCGGGAGCAGTTCTTC.

The chain combines TRBV21-1 with TRBJ1-5; the table's TRBD1 call for D was not verified on the DNA. TRBV21-1 is assigned pseudogene status. The CDR3 is made up of 20 amino acids. The CDR3 reads CASSLCRGCLTLYSNQPQHF. CDR3 nucleotides: TGTGCCAGCAGCCTTTGCAGGGGGTGTCTGACCCTCTATAGCAATCAGCCCCAGCATTTT.

This clone was seen only once. The chain joins TRBV19 to TRBJ2-1; D gene uncertain. The germline V gene encodes CDR1 LNHDA and CDR2 SQIVND (reference sequence). V gave up 3 bases and J gave up 0 bases, with 12 bases separating them. This CDR3 is 16 amino acids long. CDR3 in DNA: TGTGCCAGTAGTATCTTCTCGCGGTCCTCCTACAATGAGCAGTTCTTC. Protein product: CASSIFSRSSYNEQFF.

There are a few counts of this clone. In nucleotides, the CDR3 is TGCGCCAGCAGCCCGGGGCCGCTAGCGGGAAACACCGGGGAGCTGTTTTTT. Translation gives CASSPGPLAGNTGELFF. The V and J genes are TRBV4-1 and TRBJ2-2, with 9 bases matching TRBD2. The trim removed 4 bases at V and 2 bases at J, leaving 8 bases unmatched. The CDR3 loop spans 17 amino acids. Germline V gene sequence: CDR1 MGHRA, CDR2 YSYEKL.

The chain uses TRBV7-9 and TRBJ2-3, with TRBD2 identical over 8 bases. This CDR3 has 15 residues. The trim removed 5 bases at V and 11 bases at J, leaving 15 bases unmatched. Germline lookup yields CDR1 SEHNR and CDR2 FQNEAQ (reference sequence). The CDR3 coding sequence is TGTGCCAGCAGCCCAGACAGCGGGAGCCATGGAGGGCAGTATTTT. This encodes CASSPDSGSHGGQYF.

This rearrangement joins TRBV27 to TRBJ2-1, with D possibly matching TRBD2 (6 bases). The CDR3 has 16 residues. Between the trimmed V and J ends, which lost 3 bases and 1 base, there was a span of 13 bases. Germline CDR1 and CDR2: MNHEY and SMNVEV (reference sequence). Here the CDR3 DNA reads TGTGCCAGCAGTTTCGGAGGGCTACTTTCCTACAATGAGCAGTTCTTC. It yields the protein CASSFGGLLSYNEQFF.

V and J are TRBV9 and TRBJ1-1; no clear D. Germline CDR1 is SGDLS and CDR2 is YYNGEE. Trimming stripped 4 bases from V and 1 base from J, with 11 bases between. The CDR3 sequence is 14 residues long. Here the CDR3 reads CASSPDTRNTEAFF. The DNA of the CDR3 is TGTGCCAGCAGCCCTGACACGAGGAACACTGAAGCTTTCTTT.

V and J are TRBV6-1 and TRBJ2-7; 7 bases are a match to TRBD2. V was pared by 2 bases and J by 3 bases, with 4 bases of the junction left unmatched. The CDR3 sequence is 14 residues long. CDR1 and CDR2 from the germline V gene are MNHNS and SASEGT. The CDR3, as DNA: TGTGCCAGCAGTGAACTAGCGGAAATCTACGAGCAGTACTTC. This gives the protein CASSELAEIYEQYF.

The chain couples TRBV28 to TRBJ1-4; TRBD1 agrees at 7 bases. V was clipped by 6 bases and J by 7 bases; unmatched bases: 8. Per germline, CDR1 MDHEN and CDR2 SYDVKM. CDR3 length: 14 amino acids. The CDR3 here is CASRSGGEGEKLFF. Written as DNA, the CDR3 is TGTGCCAGCAGGTCAGGGGGTGAAGGTGAAAAACTGTTTTTT.

This clone was observed a handful of times. This chain links TRBV7-9 with TRBJ1-2; the D gene is possibly TRBD1 (6 bases). The V gene lost 4 bases and the J gene lost 6 bases, with 12 bases spanning the gap. The CDR3 consists of 13 residues. Germline CDR1 is SEHNR and CDR2 is FQNEAQ (reference sequence). CDR3 bases: TGTGCCAGCAGCTCGATGGCAGGGGATGGCTACACCTTC. Translated, it gives CASSSMAGDGYTF.

The chain uses TRBV7-9 and TRBJ2-7; TRBD1 matches at 12 bases. Germline CDR1 reads SEHNR; CDR2 reads FQNEAQ (reference sequence). The CDR3 length is 15 residues. The ends lost 2 bases at V and 7 bases at J; junction bases unmatched: 6. The CDR3 region is CASSLPGQGAGEQYF. DNA for the CDR3: TGTGCCAGCAGCTTACCGGGACAGGGGGCGGGGGAGCAGTACTTC.

The V gene is TRBV5-6, the J gene TRBJ1-3; 10 bases fit TRBD1. CDR1 and CDR2 (germline): SGHDT, YYEEEE. The CDR3 covers 16 residues. Trimming cost V 4 bases and J 1 base; bases outside gene matches: 5. The CDR3 loop reads CASSAWDRGSGNTIYF. The CDR3 coding sequence is TGTGCCAGCAGCGCGTGGGACAGGGGTTCTGGAAACACCATATATTTT.

This chain joins TRBV10-1 and TRBJ2-1; D perhaps matches TRBD2 (6 bases). The germline CDR1 and CDR2 sequences are WNHNN and SYGVQD (reference sequence). The CDR3 length is 16 residues. V lost 6 bases, J lost 0 bases, and 15 bases lay in between. The chain's CDR3 is CASSGALASSYNEQFF. In nucleotides, the CDR3 is TGCGCCAGCAGCGGAGCGCTAGCGAGCTCCTACAATGAGCAGTTCTTC.

This clone was observed a handful of times. CDR3 amino acids: CAISKAGGETEAFF. The DNA of the CDR3 is TGTGCCATCAGTAAGGCAGGGGGTGAAACTGAAGCTTTCTTT. V and J are TRBV10-3 and TRBJ1-1; 7 nucleotides line up with TRBD1. This CDR3 comprises 14 residues. V gave up 5 bases and J gave up 5 bases; unmatched junction bases: 8. Germline V CDR1 and CDR2: ENHRY, SYGVKD.

The rearrangement joins TRBV12-3 or TRBV12-4 to TRBJ1-1; 7 bases align to TRBD1. V trimming: 6 bases; J trimming: 3 bases; junction bases outside the gene matches: 4. The CDR3 spans 13 residues. The CDR3 region is CASSQRGHTEAFF. CDR3 in DNA: TGTGCCAGCAGCCAGAGGGGGCACACTGAAGCTTTCTTT.

This chain joins TRBV28 and TRBJ1-6, with 9 bases fitting TRBD1. CDR3 length: 15 residues. The V segment lost 6 bases and the J segment 13 bases; nucleotides outside the gene matches: 13. Germline lookup yields CDR1 MDHEN and CDR2 SYDVKM. The CDR3 DNA follows: TGTGCCAGCAGCCCGGCGGGGACAGGGAATACCCCCCTCCACTTT. It specifies CASSPAGTGNTPLHF.

CDR3 region: CASGPTGGNYGYTF. CDR3 sequence (DNA): TGTGCCAGCGGACCGACAGGGGGTAACTATGGCTACACCTTC. This chain uses TRBV6-5 with TRBJ1-2, with 9 bases identical to TRBD1. The trim removed 8 bases at V and 1 base at J, leaving 5 bases unmatched. Germline assignment: CDR1 MNHEY and CDR2 SVGAGI. This CDR3 is 14 amino acids long.

The chain joins TRBV6-1 to TRBJ2-7, with 7 bases that match TRBD1. Germline CDR1 and CDR2: MNHNS and SASEGT. The trim removed 2 bases at V and 3 bases at J, leaving 7 bases unmatched. The CDR3 totals 15 residues. CDR3: CASSESLWDSYEQYF. CDR3 coding DNA: TGTGCCAGCAGTGAAAGTCTATGGGACAGCTACGAGCAGTACTTC.